This T cell receptor (beta chain) was captured in a study of early T cells in non-severe SARS-CoV-2 infection. Study overall: It was bulk RNA from unsorted whole blood that was sequenced, and the chains were unpaired.

Study-wide results and caveats: CD4 and private specificities were missed by VDJdb matching, which favored anti-spike CD8 responses.

Tagging with unique molecular identifiers was applied to individual cDNA molecules. TCRdb re-called the 5' RACE reads with MiXCR, one entry per CDR3 protein. The sample carries roughly 55,000 distinct CDR3 sequences, about 15% recorded once. Trimming removed 6 bases from V and 1 base from J, with 12 bases in between. The germline V gene has CDR1 SGHAT and CDR2 FQNNGV. The CDR3 contains 14 residues. This clonotype was detected a few times. What it binds is not known. V and J are TRBV11-2 and TRBJ2-5; D is uncertain. This sequence originates from an adult who was a healthcare worker with PCR-confirmed SARS-CoV-2 infection or an uninfected control (not recorded which). Sequencing used whole blood, obtained at baseline. In nucleotides, the CDR3 is TGTGCCAGCAGGGGCAGGCAACCCCAAGAGACCCAGTACTTC. It yields the protein CASRGRQPQETQYF.